The sequence of this T cell receptor beta chain was determined in a study of T cells after yellow fever vaccination. General observations from the study: Although the secondary response was weaker, it peaked faster, at day 5 versus 15. Clones from primary vaccination mostly reappeared after the booster (roughly 95% CD4, approximately 86% CD8). Clonotypes shared by both compartments, CD4 and CD8, made up a small share.

CDR3 size: 16 residues. Germline CDR1 reads DFQATT; CDR2 reads SNEGSKA (reference sequence). V was clipped by 1 base and J by 1 base; unmatched bases: 5. The TCR cDNA carried a universal primer site and UMIs from 5'RACE template switching. MiXCR, applied by TCRdb to the 5' RACE reads, yields one record per CDR3 protein. The repertoire holds approximately 250,000 distinct CDR3 sequences, with about 3.7% as singletons. In this sample, this clonotype turned up many times. Its antigen is as yet unknown. The sample consisted of PBMCs, taken 15 days after the yellow fever booster vaccination. This sequence was found in a man between 18 and 35 years old who received the YFV17D yellow fever vaccine. This sequence joins TRBV20-1 and TRBJ2-3, with 10 bases fitting TRBD2. The CDR3 here is CSARGRTSGRTDTQYF. In DNA, the CDR3 is TGCAGTGCTAGAGGTCGGACTAGCGGTCGCACAGATACGCAGTATTTT.